This T cell receptor (beta chain) was sequenced in a study of tissue T cells after allogeneic stem cell transplantation. Findings and limits, study-wide: Within patients, tissue anatomy strongly shaped TCR repertoire composition.

This clone appeared a few times. The target antigen is unknown. Gene and germline names: mouse. The sequenced fragment ends 1 residue before the CDR3 boundary, so the rest is inferred from the germline J gene. Assay used: immunoSEQ multiplex PCR; TCRdb lists only in-frame clones, some missing. The sample has about 48,000 clones, about 73% seen once. V was cut by 0 bases and J by 4 bases, with 6 bases left in between. CDR1 and CDR2 from the germline V gene are SGHLS and HYDKME. The CDR3 has 12 residues. This TCR was recovered from a pool of C57BL/6 mice in good health. This chain joins TRBV12-2 and TRBJ2-7, with D possibly being TRBD1 (5 bases). Source material: sorted cells pooled from one or two spleens. This CDR3 reads CASSLEGYEQYF. CDR3 DNA, as far as it was read: TGTGCCAGCTCTCTCGAGGGGTATGAACAGTAC.